Shown below are 22 T cell receptor beta chains from a single sample sequenced in a study of blood T cell repertoires in COVID-19. Using immunoSEQ multiplex PCR, the repertoire was profiled, and TCRdb retains in-frame clones only, with some absent. There are hundreds of thousands of clones in the sample; roughly 90% occur only once, and about 1.5% lies in the top ten. Sequencing input: PBMCs or T cells enriched from blood (not recorded which). The receptor source for this set is a woman under 30 who had been exposed to COVID-19.

The chain combines TRBV4-1 with TRBJ1-5, with a possible D match to TRBD1 (5 bases). The V end was cut by 0 bases, the J end by 4 bases, with 10 bases between. Germline assignment: CDR1 MGHRA and CDR2 YSYEKL. The CDR3 extends over 15 amino acids. As DNA, the CDR3 is TGCGCCAGCAGCCAAGAGACAGAAATTAATCAGCCCCAGCATTTT. It is translated as CASSQETEINQPQHF.

The rearrangement links TRBV12-3 or TRBV12-4 to TRBJ2-7; a weak D match, TRBD2 (5 bases). The CDR3 contains 13 residues. Trimming left V 3 bases short and J 12 bases short, with 18 bases between. CDR3 protein: CASSFDYRAARYF. CDR3 bases: TGTGCCAGCAGTTTCGACTACCGGGCCGCGCGGTACTTC.

The V and J genes are TRBV9 and TRBJ1-2; possibly TRBD1 for D (6 bases). CDR3 length: 15 residues. Germline CDR1 is SGDLS and CDR2 is YYNGEE. Between the trimmed V and J ends, which lost 4 bases and 5 bases, there was a span of 18 bases. The CDR3, as DNA: TGTGCCAGCAGCCGCAGTCCGGACAGCCCATATGGCTACACCTTC. The encoded protein is CASSRSPDSPYGYTF.

The chain employs TRBV28 and TRBJ2-2; D possibly corresponds to TRBD2 (5 bases). The V and J ends lost 3 bases and 11 bases respectively, with 16 bases between them. The V gene's germline CDR1 is MDHEN and CDR2 SYDVKM. The CDR3 has 14 residues. CDR3 sequence: CASSLRRGPRELFF. CDR3 in DNA: TGTGCCAGCAGTTTGCGAAGAGGGCCGCGAGAGCTGTTTTTT.

The chain employs TRBV9 and TRBJ2-7, with 7 bases that match TRBD2. The CDR3 consists of 15 residues. V was clipped by 0 bases and J by 0 bases; unmatched bases: 3. The germline CDR1 and CDR2 sequences are SGDLS and YYNGEE. The CDR3 DNA is TGTGCCAGCAGCGTAGGGGAGCGGGGCTCCTACGAGCAGTACTTC. Translated, it gives CASSVGERGSYEQYF.

The CDR3 DNA follows: TGCGCCAGCAGCGGGGTGGAGGGGACTGAAGCTTTCTTT. Encoded protein: CASSGVEGTEAFF. The chain is built from TRBV5-1 and TRBJ1-1; maybe TRBD1 (5 bases). Germline V gene sequence: CDR1 SGHRS, CDR2 YFSETQ. V dropped 4 bases and J dropped 5 bases, with 12 bases sitting between them. The CDR3 runs to 13 residues.

The V call is TRBV12-5, the J call TRBJ2-3; 8 bases are shared with TRBD2. V trimming: 2 bases; J trimming: 0 bases; junction bases outside the gene matches: 4. CDR1 is LGHNT and CDR2 is FRNRAP in the germline V gene. This CDR3 region has 16 residues. In nucleotides, the CDR3 is TGTGCTAGTGGTTTGACGGCGGGGGGAAGCACAGATACGCAGTATTTT. Translated: CASGLTAGGSTDTQYF.

This sequence joins TRBV27 and TRBJ1-6; the D gene is possibly TRBD1 (5 bases). The V gene lost 2 bases and the J gene lost 7 bases, with 12 bases spanning the gap. The CDR3 has 15 amino acids. Germline V gene sequence: CDR1 MNHEY, CDR2 SMNVEV (reference sequence). CDR3 nucleotides: TGTGCCAGCAGTTTAGGGGCAGGAGTAAATTCACCCCTCCACTTT. It encodes CASSLGAGVNSPLHF.

This clone was seen a handful of times. CDR3 sequence reads: CASRAAGQLPYEQYF. Here the CDR3 DNA reads TGTGCCAGTAGAGCGGCGGGACAGTTACCCTACGAGCAGTACTTC. The chain uses TRBV7-9 and TRBJ2-7; tentative D call: TRBD1 (7 bases). The germline V and J ends were trimmed by 9 bases and 2 bases, with 20 bases remaining between them. CDR1 and CDR2 (germline): SEHNR, FQNEAQ (reference sequence). CDR3 length: 15 amino acids.

This clone appeared a single time. This chain uses TRBV6-5 with TRBJ1-2; possibly TRBD1 for D (5 bases). V dropped 3 bases and J dropped 0 bases, with 11 bases sitting between them. The CDR3 contains 15 residues. Looked up from germline, CDR1 is MNHEY and CDR2 is SVGAGI. CDR3 amino acids: CASSYFRGANYGYTF. CDR3 DNA sequence: TGTGCCAGCAGTTATTTCCGGGGGGCTAACTATGGCTACACCTTC.

The gene calls are TRBV29-1 and TRBJ1-5; 8 bases map to TRBD1. CDR3 length: 13 residues. The V segment lost 7 bases and the J segment 3 bases; nucleotides outside the gene matches: 5. Looked up from germline, CDR1 is SQVTM and CDR2 is ANQGSEA. This CDR3 reads CSARDRNNQPQHF. CDR3 in DNA: TGCAGCGCTCGGGACAGGAACAATCAGCCCCAGCATTTT.

This clone was counted once. The chain has TRBV5-6 and TRBJ1-2; 9 bases fit TRBD1. Germline CDR1 is SGHDT and CDR2 is YYEEEE. The CDR3 is 15 amino acids. V gave up 0 bases and J gave up 3 bases; unmatched junction bases: 3. CDR3 protein: CASSLGTGDYYGYTF. CDR3 DNA sequence: TGTGCCAGCAGCTTGGGGACAGGGGATTACTATGGCTACACCTTC.

The rearrangement links TRBV30 to TRBJ2-1, with 12 bases identical to TRBD2. This CDR3 spans 17 amino acids. The J segment lost 7 bases and the V segment lost 7 bases, leaving 17 bases of the junction unmatched. CDR1 and CDR2 from the germline V gene are GTSNPN and SVGIG (reference sequence). This CDR3 is CAYPEKGRLAGGNEQFF. The CDR3 nucleotides read TGTGCCTACCCCGAGAAGGGTCGGCTAGCGGGGGGGAATGAGCAGTTCTTC.

The V and J genes are TRBV23-1 and TRBJ2-7; unclear D gene. TRBV23-1 is an ORF for which the function is uncertain. V gave up 3 bases and J gave up 2 bases, with 20 bases separating them. The CDR3 runs to 17 residues. The CDR3 nucleotides are TGCGCCAGCAGTCACACTAAAACCCGTCCCCCGGCCTACGAGCAGTACTTC. Translated, it gives CASSHTKTRPPAYEQYF.

The V and J genes are TRBV12-5 and TRBJ2-2; D is uncertain. Germline assignment: CDR1 LGHNT and CDR2 FRNRAP. The CDR3 spans 12 residues. V was clipped by 5 bases and J by 2 bases, with 3 bases between them. In nucleotides, the CDR3 is TGTGCTAGTGGTATAAACACCGGGGAGCTGTTTTTT. This codes for CASGINTGELFF.

The DNA for the CDR3 is TGCAGCGCCTCCCCCCCGGGACAGGCGAACAATGAGCAGTTCTTC. This codes for CSASPPGQANNEQFF. The rearrangement links TRBV29-1 to TRBJ2-1; 8 nucleotides match TRBD1. This CDR3 comprises 15 residues. The trim removed 7 bases at V and 5 bases at J, leaving 13 bases unmatched. The germline gives CDR1 SQVTM, CDR2 ANQGSEA.

A single count supports this clone. J is TRBJ2-7 and V is TRBV4-3, with TRBD2 matching over 7 bases. Looked up from germline, CDR1 is LGHNA and CDR2 is YSLEER. The CDR3 consists of 15 residues. V lost 4 bases, J lost 3 bases, and 9 bases stayed unmatched. CDR3 nucleotide sequence: TGCGCCAGCAGCCTGGGCCCTAGCGGCGTCTACGAGCAGTACTTC. Translation gives CASSLGPSGVYEQYF.

V is TRBV6-2 or TRBV6-3 and J is TRBJ2-6, with 12 positions matching TRBD2. The junction had 13 bases not matched to a gene; V was cut back by 6 bases and J by 4 bases. The CDR3 totals 19 residues. Germline V gene data show CDR1 as MNHEY and CDR2 as SVGEGT. In nucleotides, the CDR3 is TGTGCCAGCAGCCCTGGACTAGCGGGGCTCCAGGGCGGGGCCAACGTCCTGACTTTC. Its translation is CASSPGLAGLQGGANVLTF.

The chain links TRBV4-3 to TRBJ2-1, with TRBD1 identical over 9 bases. The CDR3 extends over 15 amino acids. The junction had 6 bases not matched to a gene; V was cut back by 2 bases and J by 7 bases. In germline, CDR1 is LGHNA, CDR2 YSLEER. CDR3 loop: CASSQSRQGGNEQFF. The DNA for the CDR3 is TGCGCCAGCAGCCAAAGTAGACAGGGGGGGAATGAGCAGTTCTTC.

The chain uses TRBV28 and TRBJ2-1; 12 bases align to TRBD2. This CDR3 spans 14 amino acids. V trimming: 2 bases; J trimming: 8 bases; junction bases outside the gene matches: 1. Germline CDR1 is MDHEN and CDR2 is SYDVKM. CDR3 region: CASSLLAGGDEQFF. DNA of the CDR3: TGTGCCAGCAGTTTACTAGCGGGGGGGGATGAGCAGTTCTTC.

This chain joins TRBV24-1 and TRBJ2-2; no firm D call. This CDR3 is built from 12 residues. The ends were cut back, 8 bases at V and 6 bases at J, with 9 bases in the middle. CDR1 KGHDR and CDR2 SFDVKD come from the germline V gene. The CDR3 region is CATNGFSGELFF. The DNA for the CDR3 is TGTGCCACCAACGGGTTCTCCGGGGAGCTGTTTTTT.

The rearrangement joins TRBV7-9 to TRBJ2-6; TRBD1 is a possible D gene (6 bases). The CDR3 extends over 15 amino acids. Looked up from germline, CDR1 is SEHNR and CDR2 is FQNEAQ (reference sequence). V was trimmed by 7 bases and J by 3 bases, leaving 13 bases between them. CDR3 nucleotide sequence: TGTGCCAGCACCCCAAACAGGGTTGGGGCCAACGTCCTGACTTTC. As protein: CASTPNRVGANVLTF.